The 7 T cell receptor beta chains reported below all come from one sample, sequenced in a study of read filtering for tumor transcriptome and immune sequencing (dated by TCRdb to the early 2020s). Instrument used: Illumina HiSeq 4000. Starting from roughly 370 ng RNA, TCR libraries were constructed with the Immunoverse kit using molecular barcoded adaptors that cover the alpha/delta and beta/gamma chains. TCRdb trimmed public reads at Q25 via fastp, called clones via MiXCR and kept in-frame beta chains. Duplicate CDR3 protein sequences are folded into a single record with the most common DNA and genes. For this sample the table gives around 33,000 distinct CDR3 sequences, of which around 20% were detected only once. Approximately 16% of the sample is held by the ten biggest clonotypes. The material sequenced was a population of CD138-negative cells sorted from bone marrow. Per the publication, the cell subset or site label means: bone marrow mononuclear cells depleted of CD138+ plasma/myeloma cells by negative magnetic selection. These receptors originate from a donor aged 40 or over with multiple myeloma.

The genes are TRBV7-2 and TRBJ2-1, with 14 bases that match TRBD2. The CDR3 loop spans 17 amino acids. Germline V gene sequence: CDR1 SGHTA, CDR2 FQGNSA. With V trimmed by 5 bases and J by 9 bases, 12 bases remained unmatched. The CDR3 region has the DNA TGTGCCAGCAGCCTTCGGACTAGCGGGAGGCACCAGGTTGAGCAGTTCTTC. Translation gives CASSLRTSGRHQVEQFF.

In its sample, this clonotype was seen many times. J is TRBJ1-1 and V is TRBV12-3 or TRBV12-4; D is unclear. V lost 0 bases to trimming and J lost 1 base, with 6 bases between them. The CDR3 length is 14 residues. The CDR3 region is CASSLAGWNTEAFF. The CDR3 DNA follows: TGTGCCAGCAGTTTAGCAGGGTGGAACACTGAAGCTTTCTTT.

This clonotype was counted at least ten times. The gene calls are TRBV6-2 or TRBV6-3 and TRBJ2-7, with 9 bases aligning to TRBD2. The junction had 16 bases not matched to a gene; V was cut back by 5 bases and J by 2 bases. Germline CDR1 MNHEY, CDR2 SVGEGT. The CDR3 spans 18 residues. CDR3 bases: TGTGCCAGCAGTCAGCGGATATTAGCGGGAGCCGGGGCCTACGAGCAGTACTTC. Translated, it gives CASSQRILAGAGAYEQYF.

This clonotype was seen more than once but under ten times. J is TRBJ2-1 and V is TRBV5-1; 7 bases match TRBD1. CDR3 length: 13 amino acids. Germline CDR1 SGHRS, CDR2 YFSETQ. Losses at the gene ends were 4 bases for V and 8 bases for J; bases not matched to a gene: 6. In nucleotides, the CDR3 is TGCGCCAGCAGCCTGACAGGGTCATATGAGCAGTTCTTC. Translating gives CASSLTGSYEQFF.

The sample holds many counts of this clonotype. The rearrangement uses TRBV12-3 or TRBV12-4 and TRBJ2-2; no definite D call. The CDR3 is 13 residues long. The V end lost 2 bases, the J end lost 8 bases, and 9 bases lay between the germline ends. DNA of the CDR3: TGTGCCAGCAGTTTATTAGTGGAGGGGGAGCTGTTTTTT. Translating it yields CASSLLVEGELFF.

There are a few counts of this clonotype. The genes are TRBV20-1 and TRBJ2-5, with 8 nucleotides matching TRBD1. This CDR3 has 13 amino acids. V was pared by 2 bases and J by 3 bases, with 2 bases of the junction left unmatched. Germline values: CDR1 DFQATT, CDR2 SNEGSKA (reference sequence). The CDR3 here is CSARKTGEETQYF. The CDR3 DNA is TGCAGTGCTAGAAAGACAGGGGAAGAGACCCAGTACTTC.

About this clonotype itself: A much larger clonotype is one base distant, so this may be a read error. The chain carries TRBV18 and TRBJ2-1; 7 bases are shared with TRBD2. CDR3 length: 14 amino acids. Germline loops: CDR1 KGHSH, CDR2 LQKENI. The CDR3 region is CASSAGASYYEQFF. CDR3 DNA sequence: TGTGCCAGCTCGGCGGGAGCCTCCTACTATGAGCAGTTCTTC.